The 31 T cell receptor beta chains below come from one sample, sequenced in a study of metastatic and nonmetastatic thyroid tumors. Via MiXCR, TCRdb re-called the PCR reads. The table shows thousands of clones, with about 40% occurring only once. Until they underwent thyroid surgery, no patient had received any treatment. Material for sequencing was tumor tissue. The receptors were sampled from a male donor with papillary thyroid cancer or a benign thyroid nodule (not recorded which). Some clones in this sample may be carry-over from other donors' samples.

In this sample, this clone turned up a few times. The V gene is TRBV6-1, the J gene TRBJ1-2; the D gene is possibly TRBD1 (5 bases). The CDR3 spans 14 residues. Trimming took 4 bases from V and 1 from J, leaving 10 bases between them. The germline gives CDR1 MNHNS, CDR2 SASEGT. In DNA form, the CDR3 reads TGTGCCAGCAGTGTGGGGCCCGGTAACTATGGCTACACCTTC. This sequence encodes CASSVGPGNYGYTF.

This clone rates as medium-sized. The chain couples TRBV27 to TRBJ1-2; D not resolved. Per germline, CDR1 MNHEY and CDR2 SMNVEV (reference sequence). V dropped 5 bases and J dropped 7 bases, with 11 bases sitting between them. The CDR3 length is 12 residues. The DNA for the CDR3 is TGTGCCAGCAGTCCGAACGGGTTTGGCTACACCTTC. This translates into CASSPNGFGYTF.

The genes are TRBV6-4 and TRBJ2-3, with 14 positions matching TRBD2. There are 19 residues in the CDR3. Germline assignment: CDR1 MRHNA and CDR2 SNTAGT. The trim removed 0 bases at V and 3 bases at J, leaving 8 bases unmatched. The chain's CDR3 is CASSDSRLAGGPGTDTQYF. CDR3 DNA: TGTGCCAGCAGTGACTCGAGACTAGCGGGAGGGCCGGGTACAGATACGCAGTATTTT.

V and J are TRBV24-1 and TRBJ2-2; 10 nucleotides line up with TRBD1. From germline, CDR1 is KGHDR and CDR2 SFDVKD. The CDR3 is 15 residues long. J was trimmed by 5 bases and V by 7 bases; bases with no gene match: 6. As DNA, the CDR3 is TGTGCCACCAGAACCGGGACAGGGGAAACCGGGGAGCTGTTTTTT. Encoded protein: CATRTGTGETGELFF.

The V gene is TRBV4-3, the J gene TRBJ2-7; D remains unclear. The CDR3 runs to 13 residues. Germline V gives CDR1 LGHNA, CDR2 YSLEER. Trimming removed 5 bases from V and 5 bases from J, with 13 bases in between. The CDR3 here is CASSDRRPDEQYV. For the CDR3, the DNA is TGCGCCAGCAGCGATAGGAGACCGGACGAGCAGTACGTC.

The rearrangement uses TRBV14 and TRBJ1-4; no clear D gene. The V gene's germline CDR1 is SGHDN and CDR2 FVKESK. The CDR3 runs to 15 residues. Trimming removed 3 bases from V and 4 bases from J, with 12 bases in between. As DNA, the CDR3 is TGTGCCAGCAGCCAGGGTGTTGGGTATAATGAAAAACTGTTTTTT. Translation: CASSQGVGYNEKLFF. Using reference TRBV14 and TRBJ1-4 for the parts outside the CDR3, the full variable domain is EAGVTQFPSHSVIEKGQTVTLRCDPISGHDNLYWYRRVMGKEIKFLLHFVKESKQDESGMPNNRFLAERTGGTYSTLKVQPAELEDSGVYFCASSQGVGYNEKLFFGSGTQLSVL.

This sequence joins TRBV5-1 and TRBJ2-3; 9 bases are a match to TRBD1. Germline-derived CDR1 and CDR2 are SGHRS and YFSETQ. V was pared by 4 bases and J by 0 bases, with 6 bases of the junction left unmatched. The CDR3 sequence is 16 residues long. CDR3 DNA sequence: TGCGCCAGCAGCCAGTCACAGGGGGCTAGCACAGATACGCAGTATTTT. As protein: CASSQSQGASTDTQYF.

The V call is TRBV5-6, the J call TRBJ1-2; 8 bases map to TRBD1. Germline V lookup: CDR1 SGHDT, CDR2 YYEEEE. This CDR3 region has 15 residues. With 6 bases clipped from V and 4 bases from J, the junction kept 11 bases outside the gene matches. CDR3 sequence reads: CASTPGQGETYGYTF. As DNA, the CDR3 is TGTGCCAGCACCCCCGGACAGGGTGAGACCTATGGCTACACCTTC.

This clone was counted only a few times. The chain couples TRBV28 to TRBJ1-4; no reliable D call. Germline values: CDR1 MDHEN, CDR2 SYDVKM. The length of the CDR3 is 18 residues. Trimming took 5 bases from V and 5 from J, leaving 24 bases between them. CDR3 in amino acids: CASSPEFVQRTSNEKLFF. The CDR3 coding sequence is TGTGCCAGCAGTCCCGAGTTCGTTCAGAGAACCAGCAATGAAAAACTGTTTTTT. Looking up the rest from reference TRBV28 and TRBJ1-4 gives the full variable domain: DVKVTQSSRYLVKRTGEKVFLECVQDMDHENMFWYRQDPGLGLRLIYFSYDVKMKEKGDIPEGYSVSREKKERFSLILESASTNQTSMYLCASSPEFVQRTSNEKLFFGSGTQLSVL.

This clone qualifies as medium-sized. This CDR3 is CASSIVTNTEAFF. For the CDR3, the DNA is TGTGCCAGTAGTATAGTAACTAACACTGAAGCTTTCTTT. This chain links TRBV19 with TRBJ1-1; unclear D gene. This CDR3 has 13 amino acids. Germline V gene data show CDR1 as LNHDA and CDR2 as SQIVND (reference sequence). Trimming cost V 1 base and J 2 bases, with 5 bases left between them.

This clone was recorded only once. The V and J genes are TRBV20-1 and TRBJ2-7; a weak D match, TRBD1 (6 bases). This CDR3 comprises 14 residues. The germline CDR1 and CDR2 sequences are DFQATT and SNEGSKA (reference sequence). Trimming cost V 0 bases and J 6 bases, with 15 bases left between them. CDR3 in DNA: TGCAGTGCTAGAGATAAGGAACGAGGGGGCGAGCAGTACTTC. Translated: CSARDKERGGEQYF.

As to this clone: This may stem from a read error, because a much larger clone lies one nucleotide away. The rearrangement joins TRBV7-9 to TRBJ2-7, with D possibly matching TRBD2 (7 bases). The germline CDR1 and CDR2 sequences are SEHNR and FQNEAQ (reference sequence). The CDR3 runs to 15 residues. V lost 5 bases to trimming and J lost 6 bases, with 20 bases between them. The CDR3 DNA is TGTGCCAGCAGCAGCGGGACATGGGCTTTAGGCGAGCAGTACTTC. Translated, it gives CASSSGTWALGEQYF.

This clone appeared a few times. The CDR3 loop is CASSARGTGGSYGYTF. CDR3 sequence (DNA): TGTGCCAGCAGTGCTAGAGGGACAGGCGGTAGCTATGGCTACACCTTC. The chain combines TRBV6-1 with TRBJ1-2, with 8 bases aligning to TRBD1. Trimming at V came to 4 bases and at J to 4 bases, leaving 11 bases not matched to a gene. Looked up from germline, CDR1 is MNHNS and CDR2 is SASEGT. There are 16 residues in the CDR3.

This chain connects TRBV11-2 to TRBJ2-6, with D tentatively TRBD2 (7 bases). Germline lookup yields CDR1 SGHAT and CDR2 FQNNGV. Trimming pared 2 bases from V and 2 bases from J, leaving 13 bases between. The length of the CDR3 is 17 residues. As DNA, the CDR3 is TGTGCCAGCAGCTTAAGAGGGGGGGCTGCTGGGGCCAACGTCCTGACTTTC. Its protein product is CASSLRGGAAGANVLTF.

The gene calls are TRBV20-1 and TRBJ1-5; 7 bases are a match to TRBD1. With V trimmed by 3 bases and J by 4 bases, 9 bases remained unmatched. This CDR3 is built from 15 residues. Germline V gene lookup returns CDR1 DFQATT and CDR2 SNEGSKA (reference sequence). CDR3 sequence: CSASRWGQLNQPQHF. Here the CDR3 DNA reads TGCAGTGCTAGTCGGTGGGGACAGCTTAATCAGCCCCAGCATTTT.

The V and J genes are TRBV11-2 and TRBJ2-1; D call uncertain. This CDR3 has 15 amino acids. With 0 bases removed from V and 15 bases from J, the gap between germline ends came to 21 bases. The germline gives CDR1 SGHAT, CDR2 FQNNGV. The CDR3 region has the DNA TGTGCCAGCAGCTTAGACGTCGGCAGGCTGACAATGAGGTTCTTC. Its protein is CASSLDVGRLTMRFF.

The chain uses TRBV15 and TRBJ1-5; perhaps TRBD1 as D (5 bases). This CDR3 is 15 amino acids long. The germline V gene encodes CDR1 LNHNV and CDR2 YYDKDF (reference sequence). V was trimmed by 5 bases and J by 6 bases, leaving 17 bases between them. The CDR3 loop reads CATSERAGLGQPQHF. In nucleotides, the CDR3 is TGTGCCACCAGCGAGCGGGCGGGGCTCGGTCAGCCCCAGCATTTT. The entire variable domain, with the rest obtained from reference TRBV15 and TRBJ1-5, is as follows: DAMVIQNPRYQVTQFGKPVTLSCSQTLNHNVMYWYQQKSSQAPKLLFHYYDKDFNNEADTPDNFQSRRPNTSFCFLDIRSPGLGDTAMYLCATSERAGLGQPQHFGDGTRLSIL.

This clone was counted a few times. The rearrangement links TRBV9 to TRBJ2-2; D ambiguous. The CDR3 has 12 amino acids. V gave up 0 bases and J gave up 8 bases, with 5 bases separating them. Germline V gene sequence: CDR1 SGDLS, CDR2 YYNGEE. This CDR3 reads CASSVASGELFF. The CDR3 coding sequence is TGTGCCAGCAGCGTAGCTAGTGGGGAGCTGTTTTTT.

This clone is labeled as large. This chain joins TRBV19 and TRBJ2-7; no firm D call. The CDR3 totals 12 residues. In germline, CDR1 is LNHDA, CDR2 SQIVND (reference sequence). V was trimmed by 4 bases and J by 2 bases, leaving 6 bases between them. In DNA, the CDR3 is TGTGCCAGTAGTAATGCCGCCTACGAGCAGTACTTC. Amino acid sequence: CASSNAAYEQYF.

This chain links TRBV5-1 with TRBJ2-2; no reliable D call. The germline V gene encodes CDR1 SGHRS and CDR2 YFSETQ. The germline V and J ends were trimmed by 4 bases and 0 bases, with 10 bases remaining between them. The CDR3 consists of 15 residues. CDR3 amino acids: CASSPYNPNTGELFF. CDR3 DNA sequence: TGCGCCAGCAGCCCGTATAACCCGAACACCGGGGAGCTGTTTTTT.

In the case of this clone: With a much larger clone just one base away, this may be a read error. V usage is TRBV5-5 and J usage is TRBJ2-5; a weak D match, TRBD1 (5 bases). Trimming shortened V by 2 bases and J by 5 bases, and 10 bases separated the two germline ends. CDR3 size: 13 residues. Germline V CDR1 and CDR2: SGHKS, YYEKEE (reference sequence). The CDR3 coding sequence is TGTGCCAGCAGCTTAATCAGGGTCGAGACCCAGTACTTC. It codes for CASSLIRVETQYF. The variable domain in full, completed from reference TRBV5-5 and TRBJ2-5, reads DAGVTQSPTHLIKTRGQQVTLRCSPISGHKSVSWYQQVLGQGPQFIFQYYEKEERGRGNFPDRFSARQFPNYSSELNVNALLLGDSALYLCASSLIRVETQYFGPGTRLLVL.

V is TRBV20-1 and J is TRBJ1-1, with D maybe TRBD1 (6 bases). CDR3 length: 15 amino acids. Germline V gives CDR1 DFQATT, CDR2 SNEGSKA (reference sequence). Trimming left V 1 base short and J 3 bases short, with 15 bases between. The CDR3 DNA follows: TGCAGTGCTAGAGTCAAACAGGGTGGCGACACTGAAGCTTTCTTT. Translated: CSARVKQGGDTEAFF.

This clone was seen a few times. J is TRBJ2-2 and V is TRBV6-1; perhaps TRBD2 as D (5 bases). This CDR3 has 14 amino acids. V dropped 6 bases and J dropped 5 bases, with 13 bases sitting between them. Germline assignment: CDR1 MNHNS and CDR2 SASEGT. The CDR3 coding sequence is TGTGCCAGCAGACGGAGAACGGGAACCGGGGAGCTGTTTTTT. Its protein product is CASRRRTGTGELFF.

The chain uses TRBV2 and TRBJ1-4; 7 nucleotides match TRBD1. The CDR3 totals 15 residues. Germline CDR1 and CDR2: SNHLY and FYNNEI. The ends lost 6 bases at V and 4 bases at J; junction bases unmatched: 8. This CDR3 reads CASRSRDSLNEKLFF. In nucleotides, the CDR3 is TGTGCCAGCAGGTCCCGGGACAGCCTTAATGAAAAACTGTTTTTT.

The CDR3 protein is CASSWGLGPYEQYF. For the CDR3, the DNA is TGTGCCAGCAGTTGGGGCCTGGGGCCCTACGAGCAGTACTTC. The chain recombines TRBV6-5 with TRBJ2-7; D might be TRBD1 (5 bases). CDR3 size: 14 residues. Trimming pared 4 bases from V and 2 bases from J, leaving 12 bases between. Germline assignment: CDR1 MNHEY and CDR2 SVGAGI.

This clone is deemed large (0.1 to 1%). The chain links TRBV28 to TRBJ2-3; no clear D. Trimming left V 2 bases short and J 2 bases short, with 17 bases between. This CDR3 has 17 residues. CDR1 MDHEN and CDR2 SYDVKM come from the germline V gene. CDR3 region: CASSLEWVGLNTDTQYF. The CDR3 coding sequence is TGTGCCAGCAGTTTAGAATGGGTCGGCCTAAACACAGATACGCAGTATTTT.

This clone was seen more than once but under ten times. CDR3 coding DNA: TGTGCCAGCGAGACCCAGTACTTC. Its protein product is CASETQYF. The chain uses TRBV6-1 and TRBJ2-5; D is uncertain. From germline, CDR1 is MNHNS and CDR2 SASEGT. Trimming shortened V by 8 bases and J by 5 bases, and 0 bases separated the two germline ends. The CDR3 runs 8 residues.

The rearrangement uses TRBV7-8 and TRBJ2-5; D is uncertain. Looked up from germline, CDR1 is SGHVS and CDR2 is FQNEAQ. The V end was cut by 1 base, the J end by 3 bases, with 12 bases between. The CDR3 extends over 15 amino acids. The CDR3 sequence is CASSLVGGNKETQYF. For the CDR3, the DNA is TGTGCCAGCAGCTTAGTTGGTGGCAATAAAGAGACCCAGTACTTC.

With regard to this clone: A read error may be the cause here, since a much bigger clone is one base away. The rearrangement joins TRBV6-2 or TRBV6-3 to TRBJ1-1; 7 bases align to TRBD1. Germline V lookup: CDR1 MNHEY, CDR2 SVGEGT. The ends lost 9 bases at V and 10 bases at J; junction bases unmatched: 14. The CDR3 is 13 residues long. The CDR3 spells CASSPLDRSVAFF. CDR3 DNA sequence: TGTGCCAGTAGTCCCTTGGACAGGTCTGTAGCTTTCTTT.

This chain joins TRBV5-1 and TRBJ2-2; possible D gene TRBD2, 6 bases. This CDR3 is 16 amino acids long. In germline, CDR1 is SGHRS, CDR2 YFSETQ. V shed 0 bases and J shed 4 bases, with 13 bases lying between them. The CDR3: CASSLGSGPGTGELFF. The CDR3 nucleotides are TGCGCCAGCAGCTTGGGGAGCGGGCCGGGCACCGGGGAGCTGTTTTTT.

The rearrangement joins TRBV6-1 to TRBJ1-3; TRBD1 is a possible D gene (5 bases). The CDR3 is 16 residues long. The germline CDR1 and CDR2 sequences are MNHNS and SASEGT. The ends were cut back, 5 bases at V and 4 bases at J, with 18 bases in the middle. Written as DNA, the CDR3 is TGTGCCAGCAGTCCTGAGGGACCGAGCCTCGGAAACACCATATATTTT. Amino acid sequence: CASSPEGPSLGNTIYF.